Presented here are 18 T cell receptor beta chains from one specimen sequenced in a study of blood T cells in healthy people across ages. A second PCR, run for about 6 to 11 cycles, used a sample-barcoded 5' primer plus a J-beta primer mix. TCRdb analysed the 5' RACE reads with MiXCR anew, one entry per CDR3 protein. The repertoire holds about 800,000 distinct CDR3 sequences, roughly 25% seen once, with more than 3% in the top ten. These same records also appear under a second study, on T cells of mothers and their children.

The sequenced sample consisted of blood. Receptors originate from a boy between 10 and 17 years old in good health.

The chain links TRBV25-1 to TRBJ2-5; possible D gene TRBD2, 5 bases. The J call may be incorrect, as the DNA end agrees better with TRBJ2-1. The CDR3 loop spans 14 amino acids. Per the germline V gene, CDR1 is MGHDK and CDR2 is SYGVNS. The CDR3 nucleotides read TGTGCCAGCAGTGCCGGGATCGCCTACAATGAGCAGTTCTTC. This codes for CASSAGIAYNEQFF.

This clonotype showed up just a few times. The chain employs TRBV7-9 and TRBJ2-3; 8 positions match TRBD2. The CDR3 is made up of 16 amino acids. Germline V gene sequence: CDR1 SEHNR, CDR2 FQNEAQ (reference sequence). Losses at the gene ends were 5 bases for V and 2 bases for J; bases not matched to a gene: 9. CDR3 bases: TGTGCCAGCAGCCTCCAGCCGGGACTAGACACAGATACGCAGTATTTT. The encoded protein is CASSLQPGLDTDTQYF. Full variable domain (outside the CDR3, taken from reference TRBV7-9 and TRBJ2-3): DTGVSQNPRHKITKRGQNVTFRCDPISEHNRLYWYRQTLGQGPEFLTYFQNEAQLEKSRLLSDRFSAERPKGSFSTLEIQRTEQGDSAMYLCASSLQPGLDTDTQYFGPGTRLTVL.

The DNA of the CDR3 is TGCAGTGCTATTACAGCTTCTTCCACAGATACGCAGTATTTT. It yields the protein CSAITASSTDTQYF. This chain links TRBV20-1 with TRBJ2-3; D unresolved. Deletions cut 4 bases from V and 2 bases from J, with 13 bases between. Per germline, CDR1 DFQATT and CDR2 SNEGSKA (reference sequence). CDR3 length: 14 amino acids.

This clonotype was seen only a few times. The J gene is TRBJ2-5, the V gene TRBV7-2; 11 positions agree with TRBD2. The trim removed 2 bases at V and 3 bases at J, leaving 2 bases unmatched. The CDR3 is made up of 15 amino acids. Per germline, CDR1 SGHTA and CDR2 FQGNSA. Here the CDR3 reads CASSLTTSGKETQYF. The CDR3 nucleotides are TGTGCCAGCAGCTTAACGACTAGCGGGAAAGAGACCCAGTACTTC.

There are a few counts of this clonotype. Its ends do not fully match the called genes, so a read error is possible. CDR3: CATSRDRQGVVFF. The CDR3 bases are TGTGCCACCAGCAGAGATCGACAGGGTGTGGTGTTCTTC. J is TRBJ2-5 and V is TRBV15; 7 bases are shared with TRBD1. The CDR3 spans 13 residues. Germline V gene lookup returns CDR1 LNHNV and CDR2 YYDKDF (reference sequence).

V and J are TRBV6-1 and TRBJ1-6; D call uncertain. Germline values: CDR1 MNHNS, CDR2 SASEGT. V lost 7 bases to trimming and J lost 5 bases, with 21 bases between them. The CDR3 runs to 17 residues. CDR3 sequence: CASKRRSGSPDNSPLHF. The CDR3 region has the DNA TGTGCCAGCAAAAGAAGGTCGGGCTCTCCAGATAATTCACCCCTCCACTTT.

The chain employs TRBV4-3 and TRBJ2-1, with D unresolved. Germline values: CDR1 LGHNA, CDR2 YSLEER. This CDR3 is 13 amino acids long. V was clipped by 2 bases and J by 4 bases, with 6 bases between them. CDR3 nucleotide sequence: TGCGCCAGCAGCCAACTCCTTTACAATGAGCAGTTCTTC. Translated, it gives CASSQLLYNEQFF.

This clonotype has only a few counts. The chain employs TRBV4-3 and TRBJ1-4; possibly TRBD1 for D (6 bases). The germline CDR1 and CDR2 sequences are LGHNA and YSLEER. The CDR3 has 18 residues. V was trimmed by 0 bases and J by 7 bases, leaving 21 bases between them. CDR3 amino acids: CASSQEESGGGLGEKLFF. In DNA, the CDR3 is TGCGCCAGCAGCCAAGAAGAATCCGGGGGCGGTTTGGGTGAAAAACTGTTTTTT.

Many counts were recorded for this clonotype. V is TRBV4-2 and J is TRBJ2-1; D perhaps matches TRBD1 (7 bases). Germline assignment: CDR1 LGHNA and CDR2 YNFKEQ. This CDR3 spans 16 amino acids. V was trimmed by 1 base and J by 9 bases, leaving 19 bases between them. CDR3 bases: TGTGCCAGCAGCCAAGGGACAGGTTACAGGGGAGGTGAGCAGTTCTTC. This translates into CASSQGTGYRGGEQFF.

This rearrangement joins TRBV6-2 or TRBV6-3 to TRBJ2-3, with no clear D. This CDR3 region has 13 residues. From germline, CDR1 is MNHEY and CDR2 SVGEGT. Deletions cut 7 bases from V and 6 bases from J, with 14 bases between. CDR3 region: CASTLFMGDTQYF. CDR3 bases: TGTGCCAGCACCCTTTTCATGGGGGATACGCAGTATTTT.

This clonotype has a handful of counts. The CDR3 DNA is TGTGCCAGCAGGCAGGTTACTGGGGCCAACGTCCTGACTTTC. It translates to CASRQVTGANVLTF. The V call is TRBV12-3 or TRBV12-4, the J call TRBJ2-6; D gene ambiguous. The germline V and J ends were trimmed by 6 bases and 2 bases, with 8 bases remaining between them. The CDR3 extends over 14 amino acids.

This clonotype was observed a handful of times. The V and J genes are TRBV29-1 and TRBJ2-3; D gene ambiguous. Germline V CDR1 and CDR2: SQVTM, ANQGSEA. The CDR3 contains 13 residues. The V end lost 2 bases, the J end lost 5 bases, and 11 bases lay between the germline ends. The CDR3 is CSVEPGAIDTQYF. CDR3 nucleotides: TGCAGCGTTGAACCTGGAGCCATAGATACGCAGTATTTT.

This clonotype was observed a few times. The chain uses TRBV7-2 and TRBJ2-7; tentative D call: TRBD1 (6 bases). The germline V gene encodes CDR1 SGHTA and CDR2 FQGNSA. Trimming took 2 bases from V and 4 from J, leaving 12 bases between them. CDR3 length: 14 amino acids. This CDR3 is CASSLYPGQYEQYF. The DNA of the CDR3 is TGTGCCAGCAGCTTATACCCGGGACAATACGAGCAGTACTTC.

This clonotype has only a few counts. The rearrangement links TRBV20-1 to TRBJ2-7; 7 nucleotides agree with TRBD1. The V segment lost 5 bases and the J segment 0 bases; nucleotides outside the gene matches: 10. The CDR3 runs 15 residues. Germline CDR1 and CDR2: DFQATT and SNEGSKA (reference sequence). CDR3 protein: CSASRRDSFSYEQYF. CDR3 in DNA: TGCAGTGCTTCACGCCGGGACAGCTTCTCCTACGAGCAGTACTTC.

The chain is built from TRBV25-1 and TRBJ1-1; 8 bases map to TRBD1. The germline V gene encodes CDR1 MGHDK and CDR2 SYGVNS. The junction had 8 bases not matched to a gene; V was cut back by 7 bases and J by 4 bases. The CDR3 spans 14 residues. The CDR3: CASTPGQGVTEAFF. In DNA, the CDR3 is TGTGCCAGCACCCCAGGACAGGGAGTCACTGAAGCTTTCTTT.

This sequence joins TRBV12-3 or TRBV12-4 and TRBJ2-7; 9 bases match TRBD2. V lost 3 bases to trimming and J lost 1 base; unmatched junction nucleotides: 10. This CDR3 is 17 amino acids long. DNA for the CDR3: TGTGCCAGCAGTTTTGAGGTAGCGGGAGCCTCGTCCTACGAGCAGTACGTC. Protein product: CASSFEVAGASSYEQYV.

This clonotype has more than one count but fewer than ten. V and J are TRBV29-1 and TRBJ2-3; the match to TRBD2 covers 12 bases. The V and J ends lost 3 bases and 6 bases, in that order; junction bases with no gene match: 7. Germline values: CDR1 SQVTM, CDR2 ANQGSEA. This CDR3 region has 15 residues. Here the CDR3 reads CSVETTSGRTDTQYF. Written as DNA, the CDR3 is TGCAGCGTTGAGACCACTAGCGGGAGGACCGATACGCAGTATTTT.

A few counts support this clonotype. The V call is TRBV4-1, the J call TRBJ1-2; the D is unclear. In germline, CDR1 is MGHRA, CDR2 YSYEKL. The CDR3 runs 13 residues. V shed 5 bases and J shed 4 bases, with 11 bases lying between them. The CDR3 reads CASSSDIVYGYTF. The DNA for the CDR3 is TGCGCCAGCAGCTCCGACATCGTCTATGGCTACACCTTC.